A selection of T cell receptor beta chains follows, all from one sample in a study of blood T cell repertoires in COVID-19. The assay was immunoSEQ multiplex PCR, and TCRdb's table has in-frame clones only and misses some. The table has some 290,000 clones, about 85% seen once. The sequenced sample was peripheral blood. These receptors were taken from a woman between 45 and 65 years old who had recovered from COVID-19. Each CDR3 is given with its conserved first and last residue. A D gene is named only where the DNA matches it firmly. Clone size is shown for a subset of rows, as once, few, many or a class of expanded clone.

cdr3_length,clone_size,v_call,j_call,d_call,cdr3_nt,cdr3_aa
16,.,TRBV7-9,TRBJ2-3,TRBD1,TGTGCCAGCAGCTTAAAAGTGACAGGGACCACAGATACGCAGTATTTT,CASSLKVTGTTDTQYF
14,.,TRBV18,TRBJ2-5,TRBD2,TGTGCCAGCTCACCCAGGACTAGCACAGAGACCCAGTACTTC,CASSPRTSTETQYF
15,.,TRBV5-1,TRBJ1-2,TRBD1,TGCGCCAGCAGCTTGTTAGGGGGCAGGGACTATGGCTACACCTTC,CASSLLGGRDYGYTF
13,.,TRBV29-1,TRBJ2-2,.,TGCAGCGTTGCCGGACTGTGGACCGGGGAGCTGTTTTTT,CSVAGLWTGELFF
15,few,TRBV7-2,TRBJ2-5,.,TGTGCCAGCAGGTTGGAAGGGGGAAGAAGCGAGACCCAGTACTTC,CASRLEGGRSETQYF
12,.,TRBV12-5,TRBJ1-2,.,TGTGCTAGTGGTTCCGGGGGGCTTGGCTACACCTTC,CASGSGGLGYTF
15,.,TRBV7-9,TRBJ2-1,TRBD1,TGTGCCAGCAGCTCCCGGGACAGGGGTCTTAATGAGCAGTTCTTC,CASSSRDRGLNEQFF
14,once,TRBV4-3,TRBJ1-1,.,TGCGCCAGCAGCCAGAGCGGACCTAACACTGAAGCTTTCTTT,CASSQSGPNTEAFF
21,.,TRBV10-3,TRBJ1-3,.,TGTGCCATCAGTGAGATCGCCGGGACTTCAATCAATGACCCCTCTGGAAACACCATATATTTT,CAISEIAGTSINDPSGNTIYF
16,.,TRBV5-1,TRBJ1-3,.,TGCGCCAGCAGCTTGGGGACAGCCCCCTCTGGAAACACCATATATTTT,CASSLGTAPSGNTIYF
16,.,TRBV7-6,TRBJ2-7,TRBD2,TGTGCCAGCAGCTTAGGCGCAGCGGGGGCCCCTTACGAGCAGTACTTC,CASSLGAAGAPYEQYF
13,.,TRBV5-4,TRBJ1-1,.,TGTGCCAGCAGCGTCAGCGGCGCGACTGAAGCTTTCTTT,CASSVSGATEAFF
18,.,TRBV23-1,TRBJ1-2,TRBD1,TGCGCCAGCACCACCAGGGGGACAGGGGTGGGGACGTCGTATGGCTACACCTTC,CASTTRGTGVGTSYGYTF
15,.,TRBV5-1,TRBJ2-1,.,TGCGCCACCTTCAGTGGGGGGAGCGGTTCCGATGAGCAGTTCTTC,CATFSGGSGSDEQFF
13,.,TRBV11-2,TRBJ1-3,.,TGTGCCAGCAGCTTATCGGAGCGGAACACCATATATTTT,CASSLSERNTIYF
15,once,TRBV4-3,TRBJ1-5,.,TGCGCCAGCAGCCAAGAAGCGGGGAGCAATCAGCCCCAGCATTTT,CASSQEAGSNQPQHF
17,.,TRBV5-5,TRBJ1-5,.,TGTGCCAGCAGCCCCCGTATTCTGACAGCTCATAACCAGCCCCAGCATTTT,CASSPRILTAHNQPQHF
14,.,TRBV9,TRBJ1-2,.,TGTGCCAGCAGCGAGGGGATAGGCCGCTATGGCTACACCTTC,CASSEGIGRYGYTF
18,.,TRBV19,TRBJ1-3,TRBD1,TGTGCCAGTACTGAATCGCGACCGGGACAGGGGGCAGAAAACACCATATATTTT,CASTESRPGQGAENTIYF
15,.,TRBV24-1,TRBJ2-4,.,TGTGCCACCAGTGATCCGACTGGGGCCAAAAACATTCAGTACTTC,CATSDPTGAKNIQYF
15,.,TRBV15,TRBJ2-3,TRBD2,TGTGCCACCAGCGAAGGACTAGCGGGAGTGGATACGCAGTATTTT,CATSEGLAGVDTQYF
15,.,TRBV19,TRBJ1-1,.,TGTGCCAGTAGTACACCTCAGGGATGGGGAACTGAAGCTTTCTTT,CASSTPQGWGTEAFF
14,.,TRBV30,TRBJ1-4,.,TGTGCCTGGAGCGGAGGGTTTCCAGGCGAAAAACTGTTTTTT,CAWSGGFPGEKLFF
12,few,TRBV30,TRBJ1-6,.,TGTGCCTGGAGCTCGGGGAATTCACCCCTCCACTTT,CAWSSGNSPLHF